A selection of T cell receptor beta chains follows, all from one sample in a study of OX40 agonist ivuxolimab in advanced cancers. The table came from immunoSEQ multiplex PCR; TCRdb's copy has only in-frame clones and leaves some out. Among around 68,000 clones listed, around 90% were seen once. Sequencing was performed on CD4+ or CD8+ T cells sorted from blood, taken in a trial of the OX40 agonist ivuxolimab. These TCRs come from an adult with an advanced solid tumor such as melanoma, head and neck, liver or kidney cancer. The CDR3 runs from the conserved cysteine through the conserved F or W. A D gene is named only where the DNA matches it firmly. Some rows mark clone size as missing; the rest say once, few, many or name a class of expanded clone.

>NA|TRBD2|TRBV18|TRBJ2-5
CASSPPASGGQETQYF
TGTGCCAGCTCACCACCGGCTAGCGGGGGCCAAGAGACCCAGTACTTC
>once|TRBD2|TRBV18|TRBJ2-2
CASSPKTSGSGNTGELFF
TGTGCCAGCTCACCTAAGACTAGCGGGAGCGGTAACACCGGGGAGCTGTTTTTT
>once|NA|TRBV13|TRBJ2-7
CASSFDRSYEQYF
TGTGCCAGCAGCTTTGACCGCTCCTACGAGCAGTACTTC
>NA|TRBD1|TRBV7-9|TRBJ1-6
CASSPTGGLNSPLHF
TGTGCCAGCAGCCCCACAGGGGGCCTTAATTCACCCCTCCACTTT
>NA|TRBD1|TRBV29-1|TRBJ2-3
CSVRQGPDTQYF
TGCAGCGTACGACAGGGGCCAGATACGCAGTATTTT
>NA|NA|TRBV9|TRBJ2-1
CASSVGGEQFF
TGTGCCAGCAGCGTAGGAGGTGAGCAGTTCTTC
>NA|TRBD2|TRBV10-1|TRBJ2-7
CASSDRGVDEQYF
TGCGCCAGCAGTGACCGGGGGGTCGACGAGCAGTACTTC
>few|NA|TRBV10-3|TRBJ1-6
CAISEYRQAYNSPLHF
TGTGCCATCAGTGAGTATCGACAGGCCTATAATTCACCCCTCCACTTT
>few|NA|TRBV15|TRBJ1-5
CATSRDRRGDNQPQHF
TGTGCCACCAGCAGAGATCGCAGGGGTGACAATCAGCCCCAGCATTTT
>NA|NA|TRBV4-1|TRBJ1-5
CASSQEEVGDQPQHF
TGCGCCAGCAGCCAAGAGGAGGTGGGGGATCAGCCCCAGCATTTT
>NA|TRBD2|TRBV5-1|TRBJ2-7
CASSWGTSGSRAYEQYF
TGCGCCAGCAGCTGGGGGACTAGCGGGAGTCGGGCCTACGAGCAGTACTTC
>once|NA|TRBV7-8|TRBJ2-7
CASSLIGSYYEQYF
TGTGCCAGCAGTCTAATTGGGAGTTACTACGAGCAGTACTTC
>NA|NA|TRBV30|TRBJ1-2
CALRGATIYTF
TGTGCCCTCCGAGGGGCAACGATTTACACCTTC
>few|NA|TRBV7-9|TRBJ2-6
CASRQSSGANVLTF
TGTGCCAGCAGACAGAGCTCTGGGGCCAACGTCCTGACTTTC
>few|NA|TRBV6-4|TRBJ1-2
CASSDLYGGSRYGYTF
TGTGCCAGCAGTGACTTATACGGCGGATCGCGCTATGGCTACACCTTC
>NA|TRBD2|TRBV5-1|TRBJ2-5
CASSFSGLAGLETQYF
TGCGCCAGCAGCTTTTCGGGACTAGCGGGATTGGAGACCCAGTACTTC
>NA|NA|TRBV5-1|TRBJ2-2
CASSLVGTGELFF
TGCGCCAGCAGCTTGGTCGGCACCGGGGAGCTGTTTTTT
>NA|NA|TRBV18|TRBJ2-5
CASSPDIAMSYQETQYF
TGTGCCAGCTCACCAGATATAGCGATGTCGTACCAAGAGACCCAGTACTTC
>NA|TRBD2|TRBV5-1|TRBJ2-1
CASSGGTSGSREQFF
TGCGCCAGCAGCGGAGGGACTAGCGGGAGTCGGGAGCAGTTCTTC
>once|NA|TRBV19|TRBJ1-4
CASSALDGEKLFF
TGTGCCAGTAGTGCGTTGGACGGGGAAAAACTGTTTTTT
>NA|NA|TRBV7-9|TRBJ2-7
CASSRPLAYEQYF
TGTGCCAGCAGCCGCCCCCTAGCCTACGAGCAGTACTTC
>NA|NA|TRBV19|TRBJ2-7
CASSIRPNLYEQYF
TGTGCCAGTAGTATCCGGCCGAACCTTTACGAGCAGTACTTC
>NA|NA|TRBV6-1|TRBJ2-3
CASSEKYMSPSSTDTQYF
TGTGCCAGCAGTGAGAAGTACATGTCCCCCTCTAGCACAGATACGCAGTATTTT
>NA|NA|TRBV13|TRBJ1-1
CASSLATTMNTEAFF
TGTGCCAGCAGCTTAGCGACAACTATGAACACTGAAGCTTTCTTT
>NA|TRBD1|TRBV19|TRBJ1-5
CASSLWTGVNQPQHF
TGTGCCAGTAGCCTATGGACAGGCGTCAATCAGCCCCAGCATTTT
>NA|NA|TRBV11-1|TRBJ2-1
CASSLAGTYNEQFF
TGTGCCAGCAGCTTAGCGGGAACCTACAATGAGCAGTTCTTC
>NA|NA|TRBV5-6|TRBJ1-1
CASSPDVNTEAFF
TGTGCCAGCAGCCCGGACGTGAACACTGAAGCTTTCTTT
>NA|NA|TRBV10-3|TRBJ1-5
CAISEGGDLQPQHF
TGTGCCATCAGTGAGGGAGGAGACCTACAGCCCCAGCATTTT
>NA|NA|TRBV19|TRBJ1-2
CASRGTRTETVIYGYTF
TGTGCCAGTAGAGGAACTCGGACCGAGACAGTAATTTATGGCTACACCTTC
>once|NA|TRBV7-9|TRBJ2-5
CASSLVLTEQETQYF
TGTGCCAGCAGCTTAGTTTTGACAGAACAAGAGACCCAGTACTTC
>NA|NA|TRBV11-1|TRBJ2-7
CASSPDRYSYEQYF
TGTGCCAGCAGCCCAGACAGGTACTCCTACGAGCAGTACTTC